This TCR beta chain was retrieved from a study of blood T cells in healthy people across ages. The CDR3 length is 15 residues. Germline V CDR1 and CDR2: SGHDT, YYEEEE. With 3 bases removed from V and 3 bases from J, the gap between germline ends came to 16 bases. Each donor was a healthy Caucasian individual from Russia, aged roughly 6 to 90. It was with a sample-barcoded 5' primer and a J-beta primer mix that a second PCR of about 6 to 12 cycles was run. TCRdb used MiXCR to reprocess the 5' RACE reads, holding one entry per CDR3 protein. This table has roughly 680,000 distinct CDR3 sequences, 40% to 65% appearing once.

The rearrangement links TRBV5-6 to TRBJ2-7; D might be TRBD1 or TRBD2, each matching 6 bases. Sequencing input: blood. The sequence was obtained from an elderly woman in good health. DNA for the CDR3: TGTGCCAGCAGCTGGATTAGAGGGGGGAACTACGAGCAGTACTTC. Translated, it gives CASSWIRGGNYEQYF.